The 13 T cell receptor beta chains below come from one sample, sequenced in a study of blood T cells in healthy people across ages. Primers used in a second PCR of roughly 7 to 12 cycles were a sample-barcoded 5' primer and a J-beta primer mix. One entry per CDR3 protein, called by TCRdb with MiXCR from the 5' RACE reads. Here the sample spans 450,000 to 650,000 distinct CDR3 sequences, approximately 25% being singletons. These same data were also listed under a study on T cells of mothers and their children.

The sample taken for sequencing was blood. These receptors were taken from a boy younger than 18 in good health.

This chain uses TRBV7-3 with TRBJ2-7; 9 nucleotides match TRBD2. After removal of 2 bases from V and 3 bases from J, the junction contained 5 bases not matched to a gene. Germline-derived CDR1 and CDR2 are SGHTA and FQGTGA. This CDR3 has 15 amino acids. The CDR3 sequence: CASSLDSGGFYEQYF. CDR3 sequence (DNA): TGTGCCAGCAGCTTAGATAGCGGGGGCTTCTACGAGCAGTACTTC.

The chain recombines TRBV29-1 with TRBJ1-1; 8 bases align to TRBD1. Germline CDR1 reads SQVTM; CDR2 reads ANQGSEA. V dropped 7 bases and J dropped 5; count of bases not matched to a gene: 6. CDR3 length equals 12 residues. As DNA, the CDR3 is TGCAGCGGTGGACAGGGAAAGACTGAAGCTTTCTTT. The encoded protein is CSGGQGKTEAFF.

In its sample, this clonotype was seen a few times. J is TRBJ2-3 and V is TRBV27; no firm D call. Germline V gives CDR1 MNHEY, CDR2 SMNVEV (reference sequence). CDR3 length equals 13 residues. The V end lost 6 bases, the J end lost 4 bases, and 11 bases lay between the germline ends. The CDR3 DNA is TGTGCCAGCAGCTCCACCTCGTCAGATACGCAGTATTTT. This gives the protein CASSSTSSDTQYF.

The sample holds a few counts of this clonotype. The chain uses TRBV4-3 and TRBJ2-5; 8 nucleotides match TRBD1. Germline CDR1 reads LGHNA; CDR2 reads YSLEER. Losses at the gene ends were 3 bases for V and 2 bases for J; bases not matched to a gene: 5. The CDR3 contains 15 residues. The CDR3 nucleotides are TGCGCCAGCAGCCAGTCGGACAGGGCTCAAGAGACCCAGTACTTC. This codes for CASSQSDRAQETQYF.

CDR3 residues: CASRIEGGGYTF. The CDR3 nucleotides are TGCGCCAGCAGGATTGAGGGGGGTGGCTACACCTTC. V and J are TRBV5-1 and TRBJ1-2; D is perhaps TRBD1 (6 bases). There are 12 residues in the CDR3. CDR1 is SGHRS, CDR2 YFSETQ, per germline. V was pared by 5 bases and J by 7 bases, with 12 bases between.

This clonotype was counted a few times. The CDR3 protein is CASSDNGGNYGYTF. In DNA form, the CDR3 reads TGTGCCAGCAGTGACAACGGCGGGAACTATGGCTACACCTTC. This chain links TRBV2 with TRBJ1-2; D unresolved. Germline V gene sequence: CDR1 SNHLY, CDR2 FYNNEI. CDR3 length: 14 amino acids. The V and J ends lost 3 bases and 2 bases respectively, with 10 bases between them. Looking up the rest from reference TRBV2 and TRBJ1-2 gives the full variable domain: EPEVTQTPSHQVTQMGQEVILRCVPISNHLYFYWYRQILGQKVEFLVSFYNNEISEKSEIFDDQFSVERPDGSNFTLKIRSTKLEDSAMYFCASSDNGGNYGYTFGSGTRLTVV.

In this sample, this clonotype turned up a few times. The J gene is TRBJ1-1, the V gene TRBV7-9; D is unclear. The CDR3 extends over 12 amino acids. Germline CDR1 and CDR2: SEHNR and FQNEAQ (reference sequence). V lost 4 bases, J lost 1 base, and 4 bases lay in between. CDR3 bases: TGTGCCAGCAGCTCACAGAACACTGAAGCTTTCTTT. It is translated as CASSSQNTEAFF. Drawing the rest from reference TRBV7-9 and TRBJ1-1, the complete variable domain is DTGVSQNPRHKITKRGQNVTFRCDPISEHNRLYWYRQTLGQGPEFLTYFQNEAQLEKSRLLSDRFSAERPKGSFSTLEIQRTEQGDSAMYLCASSSQNTEAFFGQGTRLTVV.

The chain recombines TRBV19 with TRBJ1-1; a weak D match, TRBD1 (6 bases). Trimming shortened V by 2 bases and J by 11 bases, and 15 bases separated the two germline ends. Per the germline V gene, CDR1 is LNHDA and CDR2 is SQIVND (reference sequence). This CDR3 comprises 13 residues. The CDR3 loop reads CASSIFIGGPAFF. DNA of the CDR3: TGTGCCAGTAGTATATTTATCGGGGGGCCTGCTTTCTTT.

Note on this clonotype: The junction and the germline gene differ at one end; a read error may be behind it. V is TRBV6-5 and J is TRBJ2-7; D may be TRBD2 (7 bases). The CDR3 consists of 18 residues. Germline CDR1 and CDR2: MNHEY and SVGAGI. The CDR3 region has the DNA TGTGCCAGCAGTTACTCGAGTCCTTTGGGGGGGCCGATCTACGGGCAGTACTTC. It encodes CASSYSSPLGGPIYGQYF.

CDR3 sequence: CASSHGTQRTDTQYF. DNA for the CDR3: TGTGCCAGCAGCCACGGGACTCAACGCACAGATACGCAGTATTTT. The chain recombines TRBV6-6 with TRBJ2-3, with D possibly TRBD2 on 6 matching bases. The CDR3 totals 15 residues. The ends were cut back, 6 bases at V and 1 base at J, with 14 bases in the middle. Germline loops: CDR1 MNHNY, CDR2 SVGAGI (reference sequence).

This clonotype was seen ten or more times. This chain connects TRBV4-3 to TRBJ1-3; possibly TRBD1 for D (6 bases). The CDR3 runs 18 residues. CDR1 and CDR2 (germline): LGHNA, YSLEER. V lost 0 bases and J lost 0, with 15 bases in between. CDR3 sequence (DNA): TGCGCCAGCAGCCAAGAGATTCAACAGGGATACTCTGGAAACACCATATATTTT. This translates into CASSQEIQQGYSGNTIYF.

This clonotype was seen only a few times. This chain links TRBV12-5 with TRBJ2-2; 14 bases fit TRBD2. In germline, CDR1 is LGHNT, CDR2 FRNRAP. The CDR3 is 18 residues long. V shed 1 base, J shed 7 bases, and the junction held 8 bases outside the gene matches. The CDR3 spells CASGLDLGLAGVGGELFF. CDR3 coding DNA: TGTGCTAGTGGTTTGGACCTGGGACTAGCGGGGGTCGGCGGGGAGCTGTTTTTT.

The CDR3 is CASSLSGFHEQYF. The CDR3 DNA reads as TGTGCCAGCAGCTTATCTGGTTTCCACGAGCAGTACTTC. The rearrangement joins TRBV11-2 to TRBJ2-7, with D unclear. Trimming removed 2 bases at V and 5 bases at J, with 10 bases between. Looked up from germline, CDR1 is SGHAT and CDR2 is FQNNGV. CDR3 length: 13 amino acids.